Presented here are 29 T cell receptor beta chains from one specimen sequenced in a study of blood T cell repertoires in COVID-19. The data were produced by immunoSEQ multiplex PCR, yet TCRdb's version contains in-frame clones alone and is incomplete. The table lists approximately 120,000 clones, over 80% of them singletons, with 15% to 20% in the top ten. Sequencing was done on a sample of peripheral blood. The receptors derive from a woman aged 55-69 years with acute or convalescent COVID-19.

The CDR3 here is CATSRESLTPGQGEAFF. Written as DNA, the CDR3 is TGTGCCACCAGCAGAGAGTCGTTAACCCCGGGACAGGGTGAAGCTTTCTTT. This chain uses TRBV15 with TRBJ1-1; 9 nucleotides match TRBD1. Germline V gene lookup returns CDR1 LNHNV and CDR2 YYDKDF (reference sequence). With V trimmed by 0 bases and J by 7 bases, 12 bases remained unmatched. This CDR3 contains 17 residues.

The CDR3 here is CASSSTSGDTQYF. The CDR3 nucleotides read TGTGCCAGCAGTTCGACTAGCGGAGATACGCAGTATTTT. The chain combines TRBV7-3 with TRBJ2-3; 9 nucleotides agree with TRBD2. The V gene's germline CDR1 is SGHTA and CDR2 FQGTGA. The CDR3 contains 13 residues. The ends lost 6 bases at V and 5 bases at J; junction bases unmatched: 3.

This chain uses TRBV9 with TRBJ1-3; TRBD1 might be the D (6 bases). The CDR3 spans 16 residues. Germline CDR1 reads SGDLS; CDR2 reads YYNGEE. The ends were cut back, 0 bases at V and 1 base at J, with 11 bases in the middle. The CDR3 reads CASSVAGGQSGNTIYF. For the CDR3, the DNA is TGTGCCAGCAGCGTAGCGGGGGGACAATCTGGAAACACCATATATTTT.

The CDR3 DNA follows: TGTGCCAGCTCACGCACAGGGGTGGTTGAAAAACTGTTTTTT. Protein: CASSRTGVVEKLFF. The gene calls are TRBV18 and TRBJ1-4; 7 bases line up with TRBD1. V shed 4 bases and J 7 bases; nucleotides not matched to a gene: 6. Germline values: CDR1 KGHSH, CDR2 LQKENI. This CDR3 is 14 amino acids long.

The chain couples TRBV6-6 to TRBJ1-1; the D gene is possibly TRBD1 (5 bases). This CDR3 is 15 amino acids long. From germline, CDR1 is MNHNY and CDR2 SVGAGI (reference sequence). Trimming stripped 7 bases from V and 6 bases from J, with 21 bases between. The CDR3 region has the DNA TGTGCCAGCATCGTTGGGGCGAAGAAGTCAGCTGAAGCTTTCTTT. This encodes CASIVGAKKSAEAFF.

This clone turned up a few times. The chain is built from TRBV2 and TRBJ2-5; 9 bases fit TRBD1. The V and J ends lost 8 bases and 4 bases, in that order; junction bases with no gene match: 5. The length of the CDR3 is 13 residues. Germline V gives CDR1 SNHLY, CDR2 FYNNEI. The CDR3 loop reads CASGTTGGETQYF. The CDR3 region has the DNA TGTGCCAGCGGTACGACAGGGGGAGAGACCCAGTACTTC.

V gene TRBV27 combines with J gene TRBJ2-7, with D unresolved. Germline values: CDR1 MNHEY, CDR2 SMNVEV (reference sequence). The V end was cut by 6 bases, the J end by 2 bases, with 14 bases between. The CDR3 contains 14 residues. In nucleotides, the CDR3 is TGTGCCAGCAGACCTCTACGGTTGACCTACGAGCAGTACTTC. Translation: CASRPLRLTYEQYF.

The genes are TRBV6-2 or TRBV6-3 and TRBJ2-7; TRBD2 matches 13 bases. With V trimmed by 5 bases and J by 11 bases, 6 bases remained unmatched. Germline V CDR1 and CDR2: MNHEY, SVGEGT. This CDR3 spans 13 amino acids. CDR3 in DNA: TGTGCCAGCAGTCAAGGACTAGCGGGAGATGAGTACTTC. Amino acids: CASSQGLAGDEYF.

V usage is TRBV28 and J usage is TRBJ2-3; TRBD2 matches at 8 bases. The CDR3 is 16 residues long. The trim removed 6 bases at V and 2 bases at J, leaving 10 bases unmatched. Germline values: CDR1 MDHEN, CDR2 SYDVKM. The DNA of the CDR3 is TGTGCCAGCAGCCTGTCTGGACTAGCTGACACAGATACGCAGTATTTT. It yields the protein CASSLSGLADTDTQYF.

Here the CDR3 reads CASSWPDIAGSTDTQYF. CDR3 coding DNA: TGCGCCAGCAGCTGGCCTGATATAGCGGGGAGCACAGATACGCAGTATTTT. The chain recombines TRBV5-1 with TRBJ2-3; 8 nucleotides match TRBD2. CDR1 and CDR2 from the germline V gene are SGHRS and YFSETQ. This CDR3 has 17 amino acids. V lost 3 bases to trimming and J lost 0 bases; unmatched junction nucleotides: 9.

CDR3 bases: TGCGCCAGCAGCCAAGAACTACAGGGGAGCACTGAAGCTTTCTTT. As protein: CASSQELQGSTEAFF. This rearrangement joins TRBV4-3 to TRBJ1-1; 7 positions agree with TRBD1. Germline assignment: CDR1 LGHNA and CDR2 YSLEER. The CDR3 covers 15 residues. V lost 0 bases and J lost 4; bases outside the gene matches: 5.

This rearrangement joins TRBV25-1 to TRBJ1-1; TRBD1 aligns across 11 bases. Germline V gives CDR1 MGHDK, CDR2 SYGVNS. V lost 4 bases, J lost 6 bases, and 13 bases stayed unmatched. This CDR3 is built from 17 residues. The CDR3 loop is CASSGEDRGLAYSEAFF. In nucleotides, the CDR3 is TGTGCCAGCAGTGGGGAGGACAGGGGGCTCGCGTATTCTGAAGCTTTCTTT.

The V and J genes are TRBV5-1 and TRBJ1-3, with D unresolved. This CDR3 region has 14 residues. CDR1 is SGHRS, CDR2 YFSETQ, per germline. Between the trimmed V and J ends, which lost 6 bases and 0 bases, there was a span of 10 bases. Written as DNA, the CDR3 is TGCGCCAGCAAGCAGGCGAGCTCTGGAAACACCATATATTTT. Residues: CASKQASSGNTIYF. The full variable domain, with the rest looked up from reference TRBV5-1 and TRBJ1-3, is KAGVTQTPRYLIKTRGQQVTLSCSPISGHRSVSWYQQTPGQGLQFLFEYFSETQRNKGNFPGRFSGRQFSNSRSEMNVSTLELGDSALYLCASKQASSGNTIYFGEGSWLTVV.

V gene TRBV19 combines with J gene TRBJ1-6; D ambiguous. Trimming stripped 7 bases from V and 10 bases from J, with 17 bases between. Germline V gene data show CDR1 as LNHDA and CDR2 as SQIVND (reference sequence). This CDR3 contains 14 residues. Written as DNA, the CDR3 is TGTGCCAGTAAGCCAGACACAACTGGATCACCCCTCCACTTT. Protein product: CASKPDTTGSPLHF.

The chain joins TRBV6-5 to TRBJ1-2; TRBD1 matches at 7 bases. V was pared by 0 bases and J by 12 bases, with 4 bases of the junction left unmatched. Germline V gene lookup returns CDR1 MNHEY and CDR2 SVGAGI. This CDR3 is built from 12 residues. CDR3 amino acids: CASSYSGGTDTF. The CDR3 DNA sequence: TGTGCCAGCAGTTACTCTGGGGGGACAGACACCTTC.

The chain employs TRBV5-6 and TRBJ1-4; 10 nucleotides agree with TRBD1. Germline CDR1 SGHDT, CDR2 YYEEEE. J was trimmed by 7 bases and V by 1 base; bases with no gene match: 4. This CDR3 is 15 amino acids long. CDR3: CASSLWGQGSEKLFF. DNA for the CDR3: TGTGCCAGCAGCTTGTGGGGACAGGGGAGTGAAAAACTGTTTTTT. Drawing the rest from reference TRBV5-6 and TRBJ1-4, the complete variable domain is DAGVTQSPTHLIKTRGQQVTLRCSPKSGHDTVSWYQQALGQGPQFIFQYYEEEERQRGNFPDRFSGHQFPNYSSELNVNALLLGDSALYLCASSLWGQGSEKLFFGSGTQLSVL.

The chain recombines TRBV10-1 with TRBJ2-7; a weak D match, TRBD1 (6 bases). CDR3 length: 15 residues. Germline assignment: CDR1 WNHNN and CDR2 SYGVQD (reference sequence). Between the trimmed V and J ends, which lost 10 bases and 2 bases, there was a span of 21 bases. In nucleotides, the CDR3 is TGCGCCACCTCTCCAGATACAGGGACCCCCTACGAGCAGTACTTC. This gives the protein CATSPDTGTPYEQYF.

DNA for the CDR3: TGCGCCAGCAGCCAAGAATGGCAGGGGCGGATTAAAAAACTGTTTTTT. It translates to CASSQEWQGRIKKLFF. The chain links TRBV4-3 to TRBJ1-4; D is perhaps TRBD1 (6 bases). The germline CDR1 and CDR2 sequences are LGHNA and YSLEER. There are 16 residues in the CDR3. V gave up 0 bases and J gave up 9 bases, with 17 bases separating them.

The J gene is TRBJ2-3, the V gene TRBV7-3; D is uncertain. Germline V gives CDR1 SGHTA, CDR2 FQGTGA. This CDR3 is 14 amino acids long. The V gene lost 6 bases and the J gene lost 2 bases, with 12 bases spanning the gap. As DNA, the CDR3 is TGTGCCAGCAGAAAGAGAGTAAACACAGATACGCAGTATTTT. Translated, it gives CASRKRVNTDTQYF.

The chain employs TRBV28 and TRBJ1-1; D may be TRBD1 (6 bases). This CDR3 spans 14 amino acids. The V end lost 2 bases, the J end lost 1 base, and 8 bases lay between the germline ends. Germline V gives CDR1 MDHEN, CDR2 SYDVKM. CDR3 nucleotides: TGTGCCAGCAGTTTACTGGGACAGAACACTGAAGCTTTCTTT. Residues: CASSLLGQNTEAFF. The full variable domain, in which reference TRBV28 and TRBJ1-1 provide the parts outside the CDR3, is DVKVTQSSRYLVKRTGEKVFLECVQDMDHENMFWYRQDPGLGLRLIYFSYDVKMKEKGDIPEGYSVSREKKERFSLILESASTNQTSMYLCASSLLGQNTEAFFGQGTRLTVV.

This chain uses TRBV7-2 with TRBJ2-1; the match to TRBD2 covers 11 bases. The germline CDR1 and CDR2 sequences are SGHTA and FQGNSA. Trimming removed 4 bases from V and 4 bases from J; junction bases left unmatched: 0. CDR3 length equals 14 residues. The chain's CDR3 is CASSSSGGYNEQFF. In nucleotides, the CDR3 is TGTGCCAGCAGCTCTAGCGGGGGGTACAATGAGCAGTTCTTC.

This clone was detected many times. This sequence joins TRBV19 and TRBJ1-4; D is ambiguous. The V gene lost 3 bases and the J gene lost 14 bases, with 13 bases spanning the gap. The CDR3 length is 12 residues. The germline CDR1 and CDR2 sequences are LNHDA and SQIVND (reference sequence). The CDR3 bases are TGTGCCAGTAGTATCTACGGGTACGATCTGTTTTTT. Translating gives CASSIYGYDLFF. Full variable domain (missing parts from reference TRBV19 and TRBJ1-4): DGGITQSPKYLFRKEGQNVTLSCEQNLNHDAMYWYRQDPGQGLRLIYYSQIVNDFQKGDIAEGYSVSREKKESFPLTVTSAQKNPTAFYLCASSIYGYDLFFGSGTQLSVL.

The rearrangement uses TRBV5-5 and TRBJ1-1; 10 positions agree with TRBD1. This CDR3 spans 16 amino acids. The germline V gene encodes CDR1 SGHKS and CDR2 YYEKEE (reference sequence). The V segment lost 5 bases and the J segment 4 bases; nucleotides outside the gene matches: 11. CDR3 region: CASRIRDRGWATEAFF. The CDR3 DNA reads TGTGCCAGCAGGATCCGGGACAGGGGTTGGGCCACTGAAGCTTTCTTT.

This clone has just one count. The gene calls are TRBV18 and TRBJ2-1; D is perhaps TRBD2 (5 bases). The ends were cut back, 2 bases at V and 4 bases at J, with 6 bases in the middle. The CDR3 length is 13 residues. CDR1 is KGHSH, CDR2 LQKENI, per germline. CDR3 in DNA: TGTGCCAGCTCACCAAGGGAGTACAATGAGCAGTTCTTC. Translating gives CASSPREYNEQFF.

The chain joins TRBV7-6 to TRBJ2-1; TRBD2 aligns across 7 bases. Germline V lookup: CDR1 SGHVS, CDR2 FNYEAQ. The CDR3 runs 15 residues. V lost 1 base and J lost 7; bases outside the gene matches: 7. In DNA, the CDR3 is TGTGCCAGCAGCTTAGGGTTAGCGGGTAAGAATGAGCAGTTCTTC. Encoded protein: CASSLGLAGKNEQFF. Based on the CDR3 plus reference TRBV7-6 and TRBJ2-1, the full variable domain is GAGVSQSPRYKVTKRGQDVALRCDPISGHVSLYWYRQALGQGPEFLTYFNYEAQQDKSGLPNDRFSAERPEGSISTLTIQRTEQRDSAMYRCASSLGLAGKNEQFFGPGTRLTVL.

V gene TRBV10-1 combines with J gene TRBJ1-1, with TRBD1 identical over 8 bases. CDR1 is WNHNN, CDR2 SYGVQD, per germline (reference sequence). This CDR3 is 14 amino acids long. Trimming took 7 bases from V and 5 from J; bases not matched to a gene: 9. The CDR3 bases are TGCGCCAGCAATAGGGACAGGACGGATACTGAAGCTTTCTTT. It specifies CASNRDRTDTEAFF.

The chain joins TRBV7-2 to TRBJ2-1, with 8 bases lining up with TRBD2. CDR1 SGHTA and CDR2 FQGNSA come from the germline V gene. V dropped 1 base and J dropped 7; count of bases not matched to a gene: 9. This CDR3 spans 16 amino acids. The CDR3 loop reads CASSLDFGRALNEQFF. The DNA of the CDR3 is TGTGCCAGCAGCTTAGATTTCGGGAGGGCCTTAAATGAGCAGTTCTTC.

The chain uses TRBV9 and TRBJ2-3, with 14 bases identical to TRBD2. Germline CDR1 is SGDLS and CDR2 is YYNGEE. The V gene end was trimmed by 1 base and the J gene end by 4 bases; junction bases not matched to a gene: 23. The CDR3 extends over 23 amino acids. The DNA of the CDR3 is TGTGCCAGCAGCGTAACCATTCCCGGCCGGTGGGGACTAGCGGGAGAGAGCGCAGATACGCAGTATTTT. Its protein product is CASSVTIPGRWGLAGESADTQYF. The full variable domain, rest sourced from reference TRBV9 and TRBJ2-3, is DSGVTQTPKHLITATGQRVTLRCSPRSGDLSVYWYQQSLDQGLQFLIQYYNGEERAKGNILERFSAQQFPDLHSELNLSSLELGDSALYFCASSVTIPGRWGLAGESADTQYFGPGTRLTVL.

The chain combines TRBV5-8 with TRBJ2-1, with 8 positions matching TRBD2. The CDR3 covers 16 residues. J gave up 4 bases and V 0 bases, and 6 bases lay outside the gene matches. Germline V gene data show CDR1 as SGHTS and CDR2 as YDEGEE. The CDR3: CASSLAVKRGYNEQFF. In DNA form, the CDR3 reads TGTGCCAGCAGCTTGGCCGTCAAGCGGGGGTACAATGAGCAGTTCTTC.